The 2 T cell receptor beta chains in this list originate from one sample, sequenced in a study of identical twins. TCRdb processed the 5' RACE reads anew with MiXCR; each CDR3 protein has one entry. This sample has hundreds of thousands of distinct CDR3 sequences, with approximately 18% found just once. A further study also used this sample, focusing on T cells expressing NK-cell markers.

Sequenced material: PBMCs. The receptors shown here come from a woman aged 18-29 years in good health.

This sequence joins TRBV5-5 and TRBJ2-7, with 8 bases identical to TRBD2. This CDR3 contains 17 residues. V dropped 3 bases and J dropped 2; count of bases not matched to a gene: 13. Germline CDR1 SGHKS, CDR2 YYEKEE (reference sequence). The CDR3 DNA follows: TGTGCCAGCAGCTCCGCCCTCCTTACGGGAGGGCCCTACGAGCAGTACTTC. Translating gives CASSSALLTGGPYEQYF.

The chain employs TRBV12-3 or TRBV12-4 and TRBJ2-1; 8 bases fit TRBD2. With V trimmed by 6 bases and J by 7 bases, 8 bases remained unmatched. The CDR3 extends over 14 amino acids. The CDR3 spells CASRTTSGSNEQFF. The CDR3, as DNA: TGTGCCAGCAGGACGACAAGCGGGAGTAATGAGCAGTTCTTC.